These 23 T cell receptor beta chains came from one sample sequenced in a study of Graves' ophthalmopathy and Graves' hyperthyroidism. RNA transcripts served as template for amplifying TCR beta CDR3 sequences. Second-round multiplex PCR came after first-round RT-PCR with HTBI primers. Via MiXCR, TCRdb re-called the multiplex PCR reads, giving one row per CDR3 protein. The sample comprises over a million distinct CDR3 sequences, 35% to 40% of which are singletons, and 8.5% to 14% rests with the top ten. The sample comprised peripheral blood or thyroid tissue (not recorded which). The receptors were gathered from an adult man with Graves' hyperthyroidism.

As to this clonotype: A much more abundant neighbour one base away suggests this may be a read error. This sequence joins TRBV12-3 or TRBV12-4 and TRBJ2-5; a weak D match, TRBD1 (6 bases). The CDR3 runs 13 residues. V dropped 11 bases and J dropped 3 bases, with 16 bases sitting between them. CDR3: CAGGWTVEETQYF. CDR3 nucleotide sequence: TGTGCCGGCGGCTGGACAGTGGAAGAGACCCAGTACTTC.

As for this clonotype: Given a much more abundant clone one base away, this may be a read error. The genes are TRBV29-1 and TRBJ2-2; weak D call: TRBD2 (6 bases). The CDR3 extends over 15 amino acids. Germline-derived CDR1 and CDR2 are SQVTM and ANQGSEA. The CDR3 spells CSAILSGRNTGELLF. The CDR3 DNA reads TGCAGCGCTATTCTTAGCGGTCGGAACACCGGGGAGCTGCTTTTT.

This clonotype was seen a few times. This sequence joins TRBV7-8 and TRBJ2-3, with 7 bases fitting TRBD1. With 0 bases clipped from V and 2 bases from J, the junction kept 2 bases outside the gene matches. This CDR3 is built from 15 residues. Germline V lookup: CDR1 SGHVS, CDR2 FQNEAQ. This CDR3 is CASSLAGTVTDTQYF. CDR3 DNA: TGTGCCAGCAGCTTAGCCGGGACAGTCACAGATACGCAGTATTTT.

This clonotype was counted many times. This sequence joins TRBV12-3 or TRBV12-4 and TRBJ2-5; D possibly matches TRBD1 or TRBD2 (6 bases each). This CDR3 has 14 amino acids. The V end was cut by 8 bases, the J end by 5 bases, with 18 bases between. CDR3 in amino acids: CASGETGAGETQYF. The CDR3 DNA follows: TGTGCCAGCGGTGAAACGGGGGCCGGCGAGACCCAGTACTTC.

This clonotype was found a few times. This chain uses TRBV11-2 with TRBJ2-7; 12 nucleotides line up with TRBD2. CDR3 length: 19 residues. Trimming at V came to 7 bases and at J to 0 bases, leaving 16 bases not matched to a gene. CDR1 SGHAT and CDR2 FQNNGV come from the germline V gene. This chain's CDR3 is CASTIGASGGVRGSYEQYF. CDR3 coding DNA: TGTGCCAGCACCATAGGGGCTAGCGGGGGGGTCCGCGGCTCCTACGAGCAGTACTTC.

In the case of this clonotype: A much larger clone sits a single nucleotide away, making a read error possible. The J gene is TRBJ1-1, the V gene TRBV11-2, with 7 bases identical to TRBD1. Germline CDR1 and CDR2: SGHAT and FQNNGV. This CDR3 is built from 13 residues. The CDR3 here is CASSWERGQQASF. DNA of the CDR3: TGTGCCAGCAGCTGGGAGAGGGGGCAACAAGCTTCCTTT.

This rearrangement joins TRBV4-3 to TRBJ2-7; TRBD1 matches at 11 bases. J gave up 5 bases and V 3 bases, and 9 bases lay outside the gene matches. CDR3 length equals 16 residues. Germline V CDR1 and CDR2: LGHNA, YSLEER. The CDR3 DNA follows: TGCGCCAGCAGCCAGAAATGGACAGGGGGCCTCGACGAGCAGTACTTC. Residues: CASSQKWTGGLDEQYF.

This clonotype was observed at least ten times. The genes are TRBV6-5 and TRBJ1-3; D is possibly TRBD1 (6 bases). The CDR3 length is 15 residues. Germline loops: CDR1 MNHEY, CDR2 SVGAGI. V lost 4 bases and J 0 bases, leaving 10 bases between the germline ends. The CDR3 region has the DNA TGTGCCAGCAGTTCGTTGGACAGCTCTGGAAACACCATATATTTT. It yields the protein CASSSLDSSGNTIYF.

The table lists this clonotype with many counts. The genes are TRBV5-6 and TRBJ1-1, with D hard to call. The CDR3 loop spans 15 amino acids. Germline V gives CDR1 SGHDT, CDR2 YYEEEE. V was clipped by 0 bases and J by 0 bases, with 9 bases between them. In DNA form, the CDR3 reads TGTGCCAGCAGCTTGGGTGGATCCATGAACACTGAAGCTTTCTTT. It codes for CASSLGGSMNTEAFF. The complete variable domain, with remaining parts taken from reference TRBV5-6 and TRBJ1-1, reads DAGVTQSPTHLIKTRGQQVTLRCSPKSGHDTVSWYQQALGQGPQFIFQYYEEEERQRGNFPDRFSGHQFPNYSSELNVNALLLGDSALYLCASSLGGSMNTEAFFGQGTRLTVV.

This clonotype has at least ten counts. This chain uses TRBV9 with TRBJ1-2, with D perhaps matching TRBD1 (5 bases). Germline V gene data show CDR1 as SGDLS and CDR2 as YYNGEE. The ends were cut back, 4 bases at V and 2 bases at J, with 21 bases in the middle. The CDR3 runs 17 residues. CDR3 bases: TGTGCCAGCAGCCCGCCCCTGGGGGTCAGCAGGAACTATGGCTACACCTTC. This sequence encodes CASSPPLGVSRNYGYTF. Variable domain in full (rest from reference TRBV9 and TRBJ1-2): DSGVTQTPKHLITATGQRVTLRCSPRSGDLSVYWYQQSLDQGLQFLIQYYNGEERAKGNILERFSAQQFPDLHSELNLSSLELGDSALYFCASSPPLGVSRNYGYTFGSGTRLTVV.

The CDR3 protein is CASRLAGTRDGEQYF. CDR3 DNA sequence: TGTGCCAGCAGACTAGCCGGGACTAGGGATGGGGAGCAGTACTTC. The rearrangement links TRBV12-3 or TRBV12-4 to TRBJ2-7, with 8 positions matching TRBD2. The V segment lost 6 bases and the J segment 7 bases; nucleotides outside the gene matches: 14. The CDR3 totals 15 residues.

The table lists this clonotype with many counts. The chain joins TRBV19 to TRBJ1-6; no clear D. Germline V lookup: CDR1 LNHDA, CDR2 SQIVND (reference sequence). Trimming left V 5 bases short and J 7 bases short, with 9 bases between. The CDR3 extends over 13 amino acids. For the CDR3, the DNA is TGTGCCAGTAGTTTGGTGGAGAATTCACCCCTCCACTTT. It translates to CASSLVENSPLHF.

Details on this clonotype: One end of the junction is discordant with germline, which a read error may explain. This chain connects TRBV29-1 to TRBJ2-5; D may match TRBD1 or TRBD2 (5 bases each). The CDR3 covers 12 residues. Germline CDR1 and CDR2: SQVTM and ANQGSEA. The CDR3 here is CSVVGRGETPYF. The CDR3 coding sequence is TGCAGCGTTGTGGGCAGAGGGGAGACCCCGTACTTC.

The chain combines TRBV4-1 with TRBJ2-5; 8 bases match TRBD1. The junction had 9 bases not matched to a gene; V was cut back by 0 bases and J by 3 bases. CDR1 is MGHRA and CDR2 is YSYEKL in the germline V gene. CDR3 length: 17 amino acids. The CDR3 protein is CASSQEIRGLGKETQYF. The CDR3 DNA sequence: TGCGCCAGCAGCCAAGAAATCAGGGGGCTCGGGAAAGAGACCCAGTACTTC.

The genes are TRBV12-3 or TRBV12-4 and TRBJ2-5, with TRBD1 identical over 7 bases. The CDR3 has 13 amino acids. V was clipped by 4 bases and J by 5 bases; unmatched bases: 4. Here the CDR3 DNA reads TGTGCCAGCAGTTACGGGACAGTGGAGACCCAGTACTTC. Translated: CASSYGTVETQYF.

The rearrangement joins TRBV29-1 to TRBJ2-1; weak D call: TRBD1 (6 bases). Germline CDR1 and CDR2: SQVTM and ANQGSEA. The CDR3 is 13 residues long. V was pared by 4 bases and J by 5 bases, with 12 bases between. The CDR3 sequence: CSVGDNRDNEQFF. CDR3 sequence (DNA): TGCAGCGTTGGAGACAACAGGGACAATGAGCAGTTCTTC.

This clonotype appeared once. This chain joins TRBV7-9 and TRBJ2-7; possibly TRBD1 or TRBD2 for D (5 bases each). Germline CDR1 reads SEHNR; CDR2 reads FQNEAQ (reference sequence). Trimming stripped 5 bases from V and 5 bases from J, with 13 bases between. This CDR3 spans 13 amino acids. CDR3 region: CASSRSGDHEQYF. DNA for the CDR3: TGTGCCAGCAGCAGAAGTGGGGACCACGAGCAGTACTTC.

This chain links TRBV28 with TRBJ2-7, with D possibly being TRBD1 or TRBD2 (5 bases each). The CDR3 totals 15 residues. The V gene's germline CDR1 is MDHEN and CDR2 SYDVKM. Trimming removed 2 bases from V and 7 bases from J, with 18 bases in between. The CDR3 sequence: CASSLVGPGFGEQYF. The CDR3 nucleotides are TGTGCCAGCAGTTTAGTGGGACCCGGCTTCGGGGAGCAGTACTTC.

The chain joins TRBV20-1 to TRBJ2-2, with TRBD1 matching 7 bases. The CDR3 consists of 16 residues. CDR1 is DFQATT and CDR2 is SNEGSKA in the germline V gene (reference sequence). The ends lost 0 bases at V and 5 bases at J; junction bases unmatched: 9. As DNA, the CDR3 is TGCAGTGCTAGAGATAGGTTACAGGGGTTGACCGGGGAGCTGTTTTTT. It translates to CSARDRLQGLTGELFF.

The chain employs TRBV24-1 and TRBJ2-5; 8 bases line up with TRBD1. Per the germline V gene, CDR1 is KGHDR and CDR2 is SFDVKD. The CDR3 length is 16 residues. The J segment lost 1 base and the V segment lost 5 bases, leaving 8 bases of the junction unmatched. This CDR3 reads CATSAAGTGGQETQYF. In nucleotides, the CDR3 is TGTGCCACCAGTGCCGCCGGCACAGGGGGCCAAGAGACCCAGTACTTC.

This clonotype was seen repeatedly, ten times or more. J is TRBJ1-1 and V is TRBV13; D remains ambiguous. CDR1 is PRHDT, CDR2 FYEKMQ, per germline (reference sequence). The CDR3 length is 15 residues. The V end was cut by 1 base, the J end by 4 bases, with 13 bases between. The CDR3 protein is CASSLDPMEGTEAFF. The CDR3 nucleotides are TGTGCCAGCAGCTTAGACCCGATGGAAGGCACTGAAGCTTTCTTT.

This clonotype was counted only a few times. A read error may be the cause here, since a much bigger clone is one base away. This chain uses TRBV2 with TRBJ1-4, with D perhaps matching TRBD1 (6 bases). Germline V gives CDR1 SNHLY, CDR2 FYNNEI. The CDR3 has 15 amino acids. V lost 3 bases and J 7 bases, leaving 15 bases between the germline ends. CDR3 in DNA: TGTGCCAGCAGTGACGACAAGGGGGGAGGTGAAAAACTGTTTTTT. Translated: CASSDDKGGGEKLFF.

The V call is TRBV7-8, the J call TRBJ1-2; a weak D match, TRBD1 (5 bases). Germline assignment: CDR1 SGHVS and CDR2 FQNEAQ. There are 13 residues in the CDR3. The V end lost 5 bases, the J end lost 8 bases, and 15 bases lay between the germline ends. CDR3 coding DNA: TGTGCCAGCAGCCGCAGGGTTTCCCGAGGCTACACCTTC. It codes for CASSRRVSRGYTF. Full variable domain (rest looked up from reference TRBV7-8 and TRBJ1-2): GAGVSQSPRYKVAKRGQDVALRCDPISGHVSLFWYQQALGQGPEFLTYFQNEAQLDKSGLPSDRFFAERPEGSVSTLKIQRTQQEDSAVYLCASSRRVSRGYTFGSGTRLTVV.